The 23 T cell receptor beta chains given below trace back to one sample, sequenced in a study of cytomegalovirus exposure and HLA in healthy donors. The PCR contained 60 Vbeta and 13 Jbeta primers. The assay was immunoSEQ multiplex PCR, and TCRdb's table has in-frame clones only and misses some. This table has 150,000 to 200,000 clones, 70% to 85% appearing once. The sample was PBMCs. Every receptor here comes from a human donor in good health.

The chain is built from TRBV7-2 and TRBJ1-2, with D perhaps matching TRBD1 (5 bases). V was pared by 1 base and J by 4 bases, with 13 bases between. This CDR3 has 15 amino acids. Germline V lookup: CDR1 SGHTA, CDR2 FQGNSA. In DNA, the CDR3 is TGTGCCAGCAGCTTAGTTCGGACATCCTTCTATGGCTACACCTTC. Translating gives CASSLVRTSFYGYTF.

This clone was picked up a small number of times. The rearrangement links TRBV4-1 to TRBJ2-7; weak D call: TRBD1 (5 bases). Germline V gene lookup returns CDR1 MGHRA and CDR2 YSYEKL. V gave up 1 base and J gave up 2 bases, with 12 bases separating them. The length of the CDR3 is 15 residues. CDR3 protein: CASSQAPGPTYEQYF. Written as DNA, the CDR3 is TGCGCCAGCAGCCAAGCCCCAGGGCCTACCTACGAGCAGTACTTC.

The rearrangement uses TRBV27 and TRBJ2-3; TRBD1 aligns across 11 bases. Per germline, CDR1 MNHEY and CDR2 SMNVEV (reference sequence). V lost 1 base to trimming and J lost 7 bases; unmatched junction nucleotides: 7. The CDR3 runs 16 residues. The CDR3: CASSLWSDRGRYTQYF. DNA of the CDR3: TGTGCCAGCAGTTTATGGTCGGACAGGGGGCGATATACGCAGTATTTT.

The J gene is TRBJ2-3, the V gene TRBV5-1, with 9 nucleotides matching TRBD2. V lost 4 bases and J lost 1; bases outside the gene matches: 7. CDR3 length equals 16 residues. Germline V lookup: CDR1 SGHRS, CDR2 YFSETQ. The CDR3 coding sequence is TGCGCCAGCAGCCCCCCCGTAGCGGGGGGCACAGATACGCAGTATTTT. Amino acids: CASSPPVAGGTDTQYF.

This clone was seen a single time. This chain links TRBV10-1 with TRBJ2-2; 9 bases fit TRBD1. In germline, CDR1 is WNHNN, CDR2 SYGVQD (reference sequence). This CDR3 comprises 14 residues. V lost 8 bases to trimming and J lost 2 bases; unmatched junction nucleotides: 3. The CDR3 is CASGDRVNTGELFF. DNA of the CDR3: TGCGCCAGCGGGGACAGGGTAAACACCGGGGAGCTGTTTTTT.

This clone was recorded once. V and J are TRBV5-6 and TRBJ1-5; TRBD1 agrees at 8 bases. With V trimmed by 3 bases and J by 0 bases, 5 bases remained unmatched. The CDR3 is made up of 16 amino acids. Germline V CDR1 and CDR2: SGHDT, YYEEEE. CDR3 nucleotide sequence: TGTGCCAGCAGCTCCAGGGGGCGTTATAGCAATCAGCCCCAGCATTTT. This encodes CASSSRGRYSNQPQHF.

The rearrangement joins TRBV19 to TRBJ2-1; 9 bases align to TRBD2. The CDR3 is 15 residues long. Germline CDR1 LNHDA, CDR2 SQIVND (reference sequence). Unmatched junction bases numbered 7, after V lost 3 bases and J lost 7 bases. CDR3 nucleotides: TGTGCCAGTAGTATCGGGCGGGGGGGGCGGAATGAGCAGTTCTTC. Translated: CASSIGRGGRNEQFF.

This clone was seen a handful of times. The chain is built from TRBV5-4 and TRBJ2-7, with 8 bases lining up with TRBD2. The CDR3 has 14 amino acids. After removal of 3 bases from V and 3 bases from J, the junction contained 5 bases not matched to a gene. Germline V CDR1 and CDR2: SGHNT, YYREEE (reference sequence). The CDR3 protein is CASSSGTRDYEQYF. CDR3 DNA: TGTGCCAGCAGCTCCGGGACTAGGGACTACGAGCAGTACTTC.

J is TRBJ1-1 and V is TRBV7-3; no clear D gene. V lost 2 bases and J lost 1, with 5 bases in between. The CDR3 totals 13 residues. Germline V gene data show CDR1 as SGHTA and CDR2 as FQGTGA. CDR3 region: CASSLGENTEAFF. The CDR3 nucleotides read TGTGCCAGCAGCTTAGGAGAGAACACTGAAGCTTTCTTT.

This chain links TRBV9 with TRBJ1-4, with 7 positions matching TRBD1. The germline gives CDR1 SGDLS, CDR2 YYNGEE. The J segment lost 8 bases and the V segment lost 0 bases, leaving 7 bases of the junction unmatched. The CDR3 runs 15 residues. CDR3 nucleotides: TGTGCCAGCAGCGTAGCCCCGACAGGGTTCGAAAAACTGTTTTTT. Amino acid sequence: CASSVAPTGFEKLFF.

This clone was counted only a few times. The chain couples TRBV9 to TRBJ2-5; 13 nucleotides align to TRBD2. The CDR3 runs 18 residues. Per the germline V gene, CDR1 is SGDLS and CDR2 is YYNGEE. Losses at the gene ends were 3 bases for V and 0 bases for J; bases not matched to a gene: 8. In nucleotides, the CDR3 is TGTGCCAGCAGCGCGGGGACTAGCGGGACACCATACCAAGAGACCCAGTACTTC. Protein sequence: CASSAGTSGTPYQETQYF.

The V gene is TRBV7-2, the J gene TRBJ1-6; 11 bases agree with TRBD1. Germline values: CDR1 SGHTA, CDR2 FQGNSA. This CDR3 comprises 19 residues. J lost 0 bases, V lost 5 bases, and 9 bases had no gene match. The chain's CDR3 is CASSPGQGVRSSYNSPLHF. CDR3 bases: TGTGCCAGCAGCCCGGGACAGGGGGTCCGTAGCTCCTATAATTCACCCCTCCACTTT. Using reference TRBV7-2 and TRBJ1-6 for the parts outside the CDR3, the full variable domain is GAGVSQSPSNKVTEKGKDVELRCDPISGHTALYWYRQSLGQGLEFLIYFQGNSAPDKSGLPSDRFSAERTGGSVSTLTIQRTQQEDSAVYLCASSPGQGVRSSYNSPLHFGNGTRLTVT.

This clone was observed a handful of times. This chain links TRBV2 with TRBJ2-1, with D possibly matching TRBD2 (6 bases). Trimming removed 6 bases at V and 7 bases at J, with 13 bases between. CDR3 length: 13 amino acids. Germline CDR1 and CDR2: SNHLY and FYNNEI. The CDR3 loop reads CASSTGVANEQFF. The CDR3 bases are TGTGCCAGCAGCACGGGAGTTGCTAATGAGCAGTTCTTC.

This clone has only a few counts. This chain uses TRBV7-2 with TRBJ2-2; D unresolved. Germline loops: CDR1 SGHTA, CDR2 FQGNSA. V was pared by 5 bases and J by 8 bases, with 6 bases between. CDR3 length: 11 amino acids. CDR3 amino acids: CASSPRGELFF. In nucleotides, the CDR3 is TGTGCCAGCAGCCCGAGAGGGGAGCTGTTTTTT. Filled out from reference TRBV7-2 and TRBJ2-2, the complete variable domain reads GAGVSQSPSNKVTEKGKDVELRCDPISGHTALYWYRQSLGQGLEFLIYFQGNSAPDKSGLPSDRFSAERTGGSVSTLTIQRTQQEDSAVYLCASSPRGELFFGEGSRLTVL.

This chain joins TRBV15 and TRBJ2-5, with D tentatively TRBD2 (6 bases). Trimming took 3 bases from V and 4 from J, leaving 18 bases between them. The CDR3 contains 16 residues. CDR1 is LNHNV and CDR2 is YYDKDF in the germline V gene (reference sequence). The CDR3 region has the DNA TGTGCCACCAGCAGTCTGCGGGGAGCCGGAGGAGAGACCCAGTACTTC. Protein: CATSSLRGAGGETQYF.

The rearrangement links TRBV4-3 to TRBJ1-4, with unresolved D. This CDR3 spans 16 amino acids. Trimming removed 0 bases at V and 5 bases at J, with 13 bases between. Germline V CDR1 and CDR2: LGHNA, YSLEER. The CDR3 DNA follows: TGCGCCAGCAGCCAAGATTCTACGAGCTTAAATGAAAAACTGTTTTTT. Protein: CASSQDSTSLNEKLFF.

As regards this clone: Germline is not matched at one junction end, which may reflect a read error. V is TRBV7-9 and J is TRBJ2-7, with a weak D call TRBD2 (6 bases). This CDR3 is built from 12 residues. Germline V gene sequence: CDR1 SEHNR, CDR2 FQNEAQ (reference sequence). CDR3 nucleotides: TGTTCCAGCAGGGAGGTCACCTACGAGCAGTACTTC. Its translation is CSSREVTYEQYF.

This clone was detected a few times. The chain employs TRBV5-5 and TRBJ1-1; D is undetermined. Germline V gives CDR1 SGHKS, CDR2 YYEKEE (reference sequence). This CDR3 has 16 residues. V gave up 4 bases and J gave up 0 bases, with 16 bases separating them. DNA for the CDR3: TGTGCCAGCAGCCCTTCCGCTGGTAACATGAACACTGAAGCTTTCTTT. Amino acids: CASSPSAGNMNTEAFF.

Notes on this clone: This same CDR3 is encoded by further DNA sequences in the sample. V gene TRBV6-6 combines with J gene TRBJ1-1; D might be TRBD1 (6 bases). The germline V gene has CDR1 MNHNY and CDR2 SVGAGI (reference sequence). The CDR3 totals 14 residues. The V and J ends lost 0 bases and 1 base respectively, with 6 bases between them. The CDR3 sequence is CASSYSGGNTEAFF. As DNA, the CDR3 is TGTGCCAGCAGTTACTCAGGGGGGAACACTGAAGCTTTCTTT.

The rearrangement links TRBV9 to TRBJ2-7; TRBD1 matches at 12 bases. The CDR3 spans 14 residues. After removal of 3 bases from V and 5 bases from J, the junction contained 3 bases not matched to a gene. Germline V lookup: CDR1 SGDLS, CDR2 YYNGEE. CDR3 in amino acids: CASSARDRGHEQYF. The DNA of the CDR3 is TGTGCCAGCAGCGCACGGGACAGGGGGCACGAGCAGTACTTC. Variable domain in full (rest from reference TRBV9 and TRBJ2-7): DSGVTQTPKHLITATGQRVTLRCSPRSGDLSVYWYQQSLDQGLQFLIQYYNGEERAKGNILERFSAQQFPDLHSELNLSSLELGDSALYFCASSARDRGHEQYFGPGTRLTVT.

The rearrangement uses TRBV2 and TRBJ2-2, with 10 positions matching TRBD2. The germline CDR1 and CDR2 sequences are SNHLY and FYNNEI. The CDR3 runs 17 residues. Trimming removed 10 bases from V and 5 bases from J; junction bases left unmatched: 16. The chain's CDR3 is CAKTTGERGGPTGELFF. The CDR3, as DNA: TGTGCCAAAACAACAGGAGAGCGGGGGGGCCCAACCGGGGAGCTGTTTTTT. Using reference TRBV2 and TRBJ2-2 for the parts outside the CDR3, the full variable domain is EPEVTQTPSHQVTQMGQEVILRCVPISNHLYFYWYRQILGQKVEFLVSFYNNEISEKSEIFDDQFSVERPDGSNFTLKIRSTKLEDSAMYFCAKTTGERGGPTGELFFGEGSRLTVL.

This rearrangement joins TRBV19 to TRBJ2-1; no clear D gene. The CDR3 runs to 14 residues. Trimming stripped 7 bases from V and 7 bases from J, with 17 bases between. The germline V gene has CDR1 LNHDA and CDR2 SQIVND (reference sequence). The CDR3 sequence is CASTAPARRNEQFF. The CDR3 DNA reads TGTGCCAGTACCGCTCCGGCGCGGCGGAATGAGCAGTTCTTC.

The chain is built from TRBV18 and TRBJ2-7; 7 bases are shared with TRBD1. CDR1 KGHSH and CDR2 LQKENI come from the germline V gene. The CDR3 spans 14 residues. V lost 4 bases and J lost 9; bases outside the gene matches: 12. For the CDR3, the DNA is TGTGCCAGCTCACAACGGGACAGCGTTTCCGGGCAGTACTTC. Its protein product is CASSQRDSVSGQYF.